This T cell receptor (beta chain) was sequenced in a study of blood T cells in healthy people across ages. Study-level findings and limits: Nothing was known about donor CMV status, and this possibly confounded expanded clonotype changes.

Sample-barcoded 5' priming and a J-beta primer mix drove a second PCR of about 7 to 11 cycles. Each sample yielded at least 2.5 million CDR3-containing paired-end reads. One entry per CDR3 protein results from TCRdb running MiXCR on the 5' RACE reads. The table shows around 900,000 distinct CDR3 sequences, with around 26% occurring only once. V was clipped by 4 bases and J by 7 bases, with 21 bases between them. The CDR3 extends over 15 amino acids. Germline CDR1 and CDR2: SGDLS and YYNGEE. This clonotype was recorded many times. Antigen specificity is unknown. The source material was blood. The sequence was collected from a woman older than 75 in good health. V is TRBV9 and J is TRBJ2-7; D is tentatively TRBD1 or TRBD2 (6 bases each). The CDR3 reads CASSQGPGDGGEQYF. CDR3 bases: TGTGCCAGCAGCCAGGGTCCAGGGGACGGGGGTGAGCAGTACTTC.